A single sample gave rise to the 15 T cell receptor beta chains below, sequenced in a study of blood T cell repertoires in COVID-19. The data were produced by immunoSEQ multiplex PCR, yet TCRdb's version contains in-frame clones alone and is incomplete. This table has more than 13,000 clones, 85% to 90% appearing once. The sequenced material came from peripheral blood. Receptors were obtained from a woman aged 70-85 years in a cohort sampled during active or convalescent COVID-19.

This chain uses TRBV5-1 with TRBJ2-5, with 7 bases matching TRBD1. The CDR3 covers 16 residues. The germline gives CDR1 SGHRS, CDR2 YFSETQ. Losses at the gene ends were 0 bases for V and 5 bases for J; bases not matched to a gene: 10. The CDR3 loop is CASSLGGASRGETQYF. The CDR3 region has the DNA TGCGCCAGCAGCTTGGGAGGGGCGTCCAGGGGGGAGACCCAGTACTTC.

The CDR3 region is CASRRDREGQPQHF. The DNA for the CDR3 is TGTGCCAGCAGGCGGGACAGGGAAGGTCAGCCCCAGCATTTT. The chain uses TRBV2 and TRBJ1-5; 9 bases are shared with TRBD1. Trimming at V came to 6 bases and at J to 6 bases, leaving 6 bases not matched to a gene. This CDR3 contains 14 residues. From germline, CDR1 is SNHLY and CDR2 FYNNEI.

The rearrangement links TRBV24-1 to TRBJ2-1, with D possibly matching TRBD1 (5 bases). Deletions cut 4 bases from V and 8 bases from J, with 23 bases between. Germline CDR1 and CDR2: KGHDR and SFDVKD. CDR3 length equals 17 residues. Here the CDR3 reads CATSDELPGQGPDEQFF. CDR3 nucleotides: TGTGCCACCAGTGACGAGCTTCCGGGCCAGGGCCCGGATGAGCAGTTCTTC.

This sequence joins TRBV27 and TRBJ2-3; no reliable D call. Germline V gene lookup returns CDR1 MNHEY and CDR2 SMNVEV (reference sequence). V was clipped by 3 bases and J by 6 bases, with 19 bases between them. The CDR3 consists of 16 residues. This chain's CDR3 is CASSLAVAHPVDTQYF. The CDR3 nucleotides read TGTGCCAGCAGTTTGGCGGTAGCCCACCCCGTCGATACGCAGTATTTT.

In DNA form, the CDR3 reads TGTGCCAGCAGTGAACAGGGCTACATGAACTATGGCTACACCTTC. Protein sequence: CASSEQGYMNYGYTF. The chain combines TRBV6-1 with TRBJ1-2, with a tentative D call TRBD1 (5 bases). The V end lost 2 bases, the J end lost 2 bases, and 12 bases lay between the germline ends. Per the germline V gene, CDR1 is MNHNS and CDR2 is SASEGT. The CDR3 runs 15 residues.

The rearrangement links TRBV6-2 or TRBV6-3 to TRBJ2-3; TRBD1 aligns across 12 bases. Trimming removed 6 bases from V and 5 bases from J; junction bases left unmatched: 15. Germline V CDR1 and CDR2: MNHEY, SVGEGT. The CDR3 is 18 amino acids. In DNA form, the CDR3 reads TGTGCCAGCAGCCTGCCGGTCGGGACAGGGGGCGTGAAAGATACGCAGTATTTT. It codes for CASSLPVGTGGVKDTQYF.

The chain employs TRBV21-1 and TRBJ2-1; TRBD2 reflects the table's D call only, with no check against the DNA. TRBV21-1 is a pseudogene segment. The CDR3 runs to 17 residues. The CDR3 sequence is CASSRRKSGGSNNEQFF. CDR3 sequence (DNA): TGTGCCAGCAGCAGGCGTAAAAGCGGGGGGTCCAACAATGAGCAGTTCTTC.

The chain joins TRBV5-4 to TRBJ1-4; 9 bases are shared with TRBD1. Germline V gene data show CDR1 as SGHNT and CDR2 as YYREEE (reference sequence). The V segment lost 4 bases and the J segment 0 bases; nucleotides outside the gene matches: 1. The CDR3 runs 15 residues. The CDR3 coding sequence is TGTGCCAGCAGCCGACAGGGGGCAACTAATGAAAAACTGTTTTTT. The encoded protein is CASSRQGATNEKLFF.

The chain joins TRBV4-2 to TRBJ2-3, with TRBD2 matching 9 bases. Per the germline V gene, CDR1 is LGHNA and CDR2 is YNFKEQ. The CDR3 length is 16 residues. Trimming took 2 bases from V and 10 from J; bases not matched to a gene: 13. DNA for the CDR3: TGTGCCAGCAGCCAATCCGGGCTAGCGGGGTTAATGTCGCAGTATTTT. It encodes CASSQSGLAGLMSQYF.

The CDR3 DNA follows: TGTGCCAGCAGCCATCCGACGGAGACAACTAATGAAAAACTGTTTTTT. Translating gives CASSHPTETTNEKLFF. The J gene is TRBJ1-4, the V gene TRBV3-1 (or the pseudogene TRBV3-2); no definite D call. V lost 3 bases, J lost 0 bases, and 11 bases lay in between. The CDR3 sequence is 16 residues long. CDR1 and CDR2 from the germline V gene are LGHDT and YNNKEL (reference sequence).

V and J are TRBV4-3 and TRBJ2-2, with a possible D match to TRBD2 (6 bases). V lost 0 bases and J 5 bases, leaving 10 bases between the germline ends. The CDR3 is 15 amino acids. CDR1 LGHNA and CDR2 YSLEER come from the germline V gene. The CDR3 loop is CASSQDRAGTGELFF. The CDR3 bases are TGCGCCAGCAGCCAAGATAGGGCGGGGACCGGGGAGCTGTTTTTT.

This chain joins TRBV18 and TRBJ2-5; D ambiguous. The germline gives CDR1 KGHSH, CDR2 LQKENI. V was shortened by 2 bases and J by 5 bases, with 9 bases between the two germline ends. CDR3 length equals 13 residues. CDR3 amino acids: CASSPGHGETQYF. The CDR3 DNA reads TGTGCCAGCTCACCAGGCCACGGGGAGACCCAGTACTTC.

The chain joins TRBV20-1 to TRBJ1-2; perhaps TRBD1 as D (6 bases). Trimming left V 3 bases short and J 7 bases short, with 18 bases between. Germline assignment: CDR1 DFQATT and CDR2 SNEGSKA (reference sequence). CDR3 length equals 14 residues. CDR3 sequence: CSASGGRRLPGYTF. Here the CDR3 DNA reads TGCAGTGCTAGTGGGGGCCGCCGCCTTCCTGGCTACACCTTC.

The rearrangement uses TRBV30 and TRBJ2-2; the D is unclear. The CDR3 is 15 residues long. Germline-derived CDR1 and CDR2 are GTSNPN and SVGIG (reference sequence). Trimming took 0 bases from V and 5 from J, leaving 13 bases between them. Written as DNA, the CDR3 is TGTGCCTGGAGTGTACTCGGGTCAGCTACCGGGGAGCTGTTTTTT. Translating it yields CAWSVLGSATGELFF.

The gene calls are TRBV27 and TRBJ1-4; tentatively, D is TRBD1 (6 bases). The CDR3 runs to 14 residues. Germline V gene lookup returns CDR1 MNHEY and CDR2 SMNVEV (reference sequence). V lost 1 base and J lost 8, with 11 bases in between. The CDR3 DNA is TGTGCCAGCAGTTTATTCAGGGGAGGGGAAAAACTGTTTTTT. Its protein product is CASSLFRGGEKLFF. The whole variable domain, remainder taken from reference TRBV27 and TRBJ1-4, is EAQVTQNPRYLITVTGKKLTVTCSQNMNHEYMSWYRQDPGLGLRQIYYSMNVEVTDKGDVPEGYKVSRKEKRNFPLILESPSPNQTSLYFCASSLFRGGEKLFFGSGTQLSVL.